The 18 T cell receptor beta chains reported below all come from one sample, sequenced in a study of Ad26.COV2.S vaccination and SARS-CoV-2 variants. Profiled with immunoSEQ multiplex PCR; TCRdb holds only in-frame clones, not every one. The table records hundreds of thousands of clones, about 90% of them present only once. Treatment: around 19 received Ad26.COV2.S at low or high dose, single or two shots; 5 received placebo; per-sample allocation not given. Sampling was done on day 63 after the first vaccine or placebo injection. The material sequenced was peripheral blood, taken in a trial of Ad26.COV2.S vaccine versus placebo. Receptor source: a person aged 18-65 years who received the Ad26.COV2.S COVID-19 vaccine or a placebo.

This clone was recorded a few times. In nucleotides, the CDR3 is TGCAGCGTCTTATATGGGGGATTCTACGAGCAGTACTTC. Protein product: CSVLYGGFYEQYF. This chain joins TRBV29-1 and TRBJ2-7, with D perhaps matching TRBD1 or TRBD2 (5 bases each). Trimming pared 6 bases from V and 3 bases from J, leaving 15 bases between. Germline CDR1 and CDR2: SQVTM and ANQGSEA. The length of the CDR3 is 13 residues.

The chain is built from TRBV7-8 and TRBJ2-5; D may be TRBD1 (5 bases). Per the germline V gene, CDR1 is SGHVS and CDR2 is FQNEAQ. V lost 1 base and J lost 2, with 11 bases in between. CDR3 length: 15 amino acids. The CDR3 coding sequence is TGTGCCAGCAGCTTAGTGGGGCTCTCACAAGAGACCCAGTACTTC. It translates to CASSLVGLSQETQYF. The entire variable domain, with the rest obtained from reference TRBV7-8 and TRBJ2-5, is as follows: GAGVSQSPRYKVAKRGQDVALRCDPISGHVSLFWYQQALGQGPEFLTYFQNEAQLDKSGLPSDRFFAERPEGSVSTLKIQRTQQEDSAVYLCASSLVGLSQETQYFGPGTRLLVL.

The gene calls are TRBV24-1 and TRBJ2-1; D remains unclear. Germline V gene sequence: CDR1 KGHDR, CDR2 SFDVKD. This CDR3 contains 13 residues. With 1 base removed from V and 8 bases from J, the gap between germline ends came to 8 bases. As DNA, the CDR3 is TGTGCCACCAGTGATTTTTGGTCCGATGAGCAGTTCTTC. This encodes CATSDFWSDEQFF.

The chain combines TRBV7-9 with TRBJ2-2; TRBD1 might be the D (6 bases). Germline V gene data show CDR1 as SEHNR and CDR2 as FQNEAQ (reference sequence). The CDR3 extends over 14 amino acids. V shed 1 base and J shed 3 bases, with 6 bases lying between them. CDR3 region: CASSLDRDTGELFF. CDR3 sequence (DNA): TGTGCCAGCAGCTTAGACAGGGACACCGGGGAGCTGTTTTTT. The full variable domain, in which reference TRBV7-9 and TRBJ2-2 provide the parts outside the CDR3, is DTGVSQNPRHKITKRGQNVTFRCDPISEHNRLYWYRQTLGQGPEFLTYFQNEAQLEKSRLLSDRFSAERPKGSFSTLEIQRTEQGDSAMYLCASSLDRDTGELFFGEGSRLTVL.

This clone has a handful of counts. Within the sample, other DNA sequences also encode this same CDR3. The rearrangement joins TRBV10-3 to TRBJ1-1; unclear D gene. Germline-derived CDR1 and CDR2 are ENHRY and SYGVKD. The CDR3 spans 14 residues. Trimming took 0 bases from V and 4 from J, leaving 9 bases between them. The CDR3, as DNA: TGTGCCATCAGTGAGTCGGGTCAAGGCACTGAAGCTTTCTTT. Its protein is CAISESGQGTEAFF.

This chain uses TRBV11-2 with TRBJ2-7; no reliable D call. V was trimmed by 4 bases and J by 2 bases, leaving 6 bases between them. Germline assignment: CDR1 SGHAT and CDR2 FQNNGV. The CDR3 contains 12 residues. The CDR3 loop reads CASSSPTYEQYF. The CDR3 DNA reads TGTGCCAGCAGCTCCCCGACCTACGAGCAGTACTTC. Combining the CDR3 with reference TRBV11-2 and TRBJ2-7 gives the whole variable domain EAGVAQSPRYKIIEKRQSVAFWCNPISGHATLYWYQQILGQGPKLLIQFQNNGVVDDSQLPKDRFSAERLKGVDSTLKIQPAKLEDSAVYLCASSSPTYEQYFGPGTRLTVT.

The chain links TRBV18 to TRBJ1-6; TRBD1 matches at 9 bases. Trimming took 6 bases from V and 8 from J; bases not matched to a gene: 11. This CDR3 is 16 amino acids long. Germline-derived CDR1 and CDR2 are KGHSH and LQKENI. CDR3 residues: CASSLLRDRDDSPLHF. DNA of the CDR3: TGTGCCAGCTCCCTTCTCCGGGACAGGGACGATTCACCCCTCCACTTT. Combining the CDR3 with reference TRBV18 and TRBJ1-6 gives the whole variable domain NAGVMQNPRHLVRRRGQEARLRCSPMKGHSHVYWYRQLPEEGLKFMVYLQKENIIDESGMPKERFSAEFPKEGPSILRIQQVVRGDSAAYFCASSLLRDRDDSPLHFGNGTRLTVT.

The chain joins TRBV7-7 to TRBJ2-7; 7 bases match TRBD2. Per germline, CDR1 SSHAT and CDR2 FNYEAQ (reference sequence). V shed 5 bases, J shed 5 bases, and the junction held 9 bases outside the gene matches. This CDR3 is built from 14 residues. The CDR3 region is CASSPTSVPDEQYF. The DNA of the CDR3 is TGTGCCAGCAGCCCCACTAGCGTACCGGACGAGCAGTACTTC.

The chain joins TRBV5-1 to TRBJ1-5; 7 bases map to TRBD1. In germline, CDR1 is SGHRS, CDR2 YFSETQ. V shed 5 bases, J shed 3 bases, and the junction held 8 bases outside the gene matches. The CDR3 runs to 15 residues. CDR3 sequence reads: CASRQGTANNQPQHF. The DNA of the CDR3 is TGCGCCAGCAGGCAGGGGACAGCGAACAATCAGCCCCAGCATTTT.

V gene TRBV5-8 combines with J gene TRBJ2-1, with TRBD1 identical over 11 bases. V shed 3 bases, J shed 8 bases, and the junction held 7 bases outside the gene matches. Germline-derived CDR1 and CDR2 are SGHTS and YDEGEE. The CDR3 covers 15 residues. CDR3 in DNA: TGTGCCAGCAGCTGGGGACAGGGGGTAATCTATGAGCAGTTCTTC. This sequence encodes CASSWGQGVIYEQFF.

The rearrangement uses TRBV7-8 and TRBJ2-2; 7 bases fit TRBD1. This CDR3 is built from 16 residues. CDR1 and CDR2 (germline): SGHVS, FQNEAQ. The trim removed 1 base at V and 6 bases at J, leaving 8 bases unmatched. The CDR3 region has the DNA TGTGCCAGCAGCTTAGAGGGCAGGGGGTTGGCCGGGGAGCTGTTTTTT. It encodes CASSLEGRGLAGELFF.

This chain uses TRBV6-2 or TRBV6-3 with TRBJ2-7; D is unresolved. The CDR3 consists of 12 residues. V lost 6 bases to trimming and J lost 3 bases, with 9 bases between them. CDR1 is MNHEY and CDR2 is SVGEGT in the germline V gene. The CDR3 DNA is TGTGCCAGCAGCTTGGACCACTACGAGCAGTACTTC. Residues: CASSLDHYEQYF.

This rearrangement joins TRBV10-2 to TRBJ2-1, with TRBD1 identical over 9 bases. Germline V gene data show CDR1 as WSHSY and CDR2 as SAAADI. The CDR3 spans 16 residues. Trimming at V came to 1 base and at J to 3 bases, leaving 4 bases not matched to a gene. CDR3 region: CASSEWGQGRYNEQFF. The CDR3 DNA follows: TGCGCCAGCAGTGAGTGGGGACAGGGACGCTACAATGAGCAGTTCTTC.

V and J are TRBV5-1 and TRBJ1-2; D not certain. V gave up 0 bases and J gave up 0 bases, with 6 bases separating them. In germline, CDR1 is SGHRS, CDR2 YFSETQ. This CDR3 has 14 amino acids. CDR3 in DNA: TGCGCCAGCAGCTTGGCTGGACCTAACTATGGCTACACCTTC. The encoded protein is CASSLAGPNYGYTF.

This chain uses TRBV5-6 with TRBJ2-1, with TRBD2 identical over 8 bases. The CDR3 runs to 17 residues. The germline gives CDR1 SGHDT, CDR2 YYEEEE. The V and J ends lost 4 bases and 0 bases, in that order; junction bases with no gene match: 9. CDR3 in DNA: TGTGCCAGCAGCCCCACCCCCCTAGCGGGCTCCTACAATGAGCAGTTCTTC. Protein sequence: CASSPTPLAGSYNEQFF.

This clone was seen a single time. This CDR3 is also generated by other DNA sequences in the sample. The chain combines TRBV3-1 (or the pseudogene TRBV3-2) with TRBJ1-2; D is perhaps TRBD1 (6 bases). CDR1 is LGHDT, CDR2 YNNKEL, per germline (reference sequence). The CDR3 runs 13 residues. Trimming pared 6 bases from V and 3 bases from J, leaving 11 bases between. The CDR3 here is CASSSRGDYGYTF. DNA for the CDR3: TGTGCCAGCAGTTCTAGGGGGGACTATGGCTACACCTTC.

The chain links TRBV4-2 to TRBJ2-3, with TRBD1 matching over 12 bases. Trimming took 4 bases from V and 5 from J; bases not matched to a gene: 7. This CDR3 contains 16 residues. Germline V gene data show CDR1 as LGHNA and CDR2 as YNFKEQ. The CDR3 DNA is TGTGCCAGCAGCCCAGGGGACAGGGGGCTGGGAGATACGCAGTATTTT. Protein product: CASSPGDRGLGDTQYF.

The genes are TRBV7-8 and TRBJ1-5, with D hard to call. Germline V gives CDR1 SGHVS, CDR2 FQNEAQ. Trimming pared 1 base from V and 0 bases from J, leaving 10 bases between. CDR3 size: 16 residues. This CDR3 is CASSLGGGYSNQPQHF. The DNA of the CDR3 is TGTGCCAGCAGCTTAGGTGGTGGCTATAGCAATCAGCCCCAGCATTTT.